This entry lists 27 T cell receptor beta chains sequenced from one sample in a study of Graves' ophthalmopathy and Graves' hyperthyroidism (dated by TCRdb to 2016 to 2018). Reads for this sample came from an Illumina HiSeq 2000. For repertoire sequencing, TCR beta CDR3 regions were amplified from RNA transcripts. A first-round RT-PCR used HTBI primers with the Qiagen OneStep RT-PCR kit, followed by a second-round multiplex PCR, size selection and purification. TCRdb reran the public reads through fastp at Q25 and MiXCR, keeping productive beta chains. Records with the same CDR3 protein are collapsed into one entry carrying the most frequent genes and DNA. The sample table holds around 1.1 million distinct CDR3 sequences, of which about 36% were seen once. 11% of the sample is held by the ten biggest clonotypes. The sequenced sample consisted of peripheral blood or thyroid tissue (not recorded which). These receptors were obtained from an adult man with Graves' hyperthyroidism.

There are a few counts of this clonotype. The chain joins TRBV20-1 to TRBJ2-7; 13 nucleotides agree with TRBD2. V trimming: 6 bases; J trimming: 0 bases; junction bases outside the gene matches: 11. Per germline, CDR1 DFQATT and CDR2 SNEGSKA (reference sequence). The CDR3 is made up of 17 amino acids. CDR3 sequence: CSAFRTSGGLNSYEQYF. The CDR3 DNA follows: TGCAGTGCCTTCCGGACTAGCGGGGGTTTGAACTCCTACGAGCAGTACTTC.

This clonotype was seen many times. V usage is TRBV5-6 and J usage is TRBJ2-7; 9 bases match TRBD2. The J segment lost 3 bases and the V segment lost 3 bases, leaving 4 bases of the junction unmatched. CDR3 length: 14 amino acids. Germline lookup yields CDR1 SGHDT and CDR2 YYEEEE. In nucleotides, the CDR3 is TGTGCCAGCAGCTCGGGACTAGCTTTCTACGAGCAGTACTTC. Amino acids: CASSSGLAFYEQYF. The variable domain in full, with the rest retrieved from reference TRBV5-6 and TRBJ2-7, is DAGVTQSPTHLIKTRGQQVTLRCSPKSGHDTVSWYQQALGQGPQFIFQYYEEEERQRGNFPDRFSGHQFPNYSSELNVNALLLGDSALYLCASSSGLAFYEQYFGPGTRLTVT.

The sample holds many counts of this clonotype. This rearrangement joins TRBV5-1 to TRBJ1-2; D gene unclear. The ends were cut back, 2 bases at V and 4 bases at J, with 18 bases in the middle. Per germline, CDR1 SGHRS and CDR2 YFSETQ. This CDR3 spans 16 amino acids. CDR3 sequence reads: CASSFDSGRPIYGYTF. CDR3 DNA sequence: TGCGCCAGCAGCTTCGATAGTGGCAGGCCGATCTATGGCTACACCTTC.

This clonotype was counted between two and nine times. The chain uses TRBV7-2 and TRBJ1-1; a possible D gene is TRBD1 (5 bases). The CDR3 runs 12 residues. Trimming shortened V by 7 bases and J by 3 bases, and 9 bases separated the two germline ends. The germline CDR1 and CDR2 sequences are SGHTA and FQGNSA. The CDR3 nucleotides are TGTGCCAGCACCGCCAGGGACACTGAAGCTTTCTTT. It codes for CASTARDTEAFF.

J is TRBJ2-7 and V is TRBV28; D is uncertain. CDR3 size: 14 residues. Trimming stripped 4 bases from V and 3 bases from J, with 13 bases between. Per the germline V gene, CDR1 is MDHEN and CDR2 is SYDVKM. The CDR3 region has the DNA TGTGCCAGCAGTTCTCAGAGGAAACTCTACGAGCAGTACTTC. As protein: CASSSQRKLYEQYF.

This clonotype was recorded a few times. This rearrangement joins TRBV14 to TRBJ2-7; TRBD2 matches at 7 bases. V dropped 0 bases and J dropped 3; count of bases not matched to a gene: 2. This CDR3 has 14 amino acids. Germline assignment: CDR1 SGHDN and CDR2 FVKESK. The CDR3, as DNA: TGTGCCAGCAGCCAAGAACTAGCGAGCTACGAGCAGTACTTC. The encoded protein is CASSQELASYEQYF.

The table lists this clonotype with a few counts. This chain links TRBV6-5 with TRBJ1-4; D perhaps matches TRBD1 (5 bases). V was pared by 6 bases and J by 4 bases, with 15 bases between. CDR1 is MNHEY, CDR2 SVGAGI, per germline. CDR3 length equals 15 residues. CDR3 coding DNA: TGTGCCAGCAGGACAGCCCCCGGTGATAATGAAAAACTGTTTTTT. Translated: CASRTAPGDNEKLFF.

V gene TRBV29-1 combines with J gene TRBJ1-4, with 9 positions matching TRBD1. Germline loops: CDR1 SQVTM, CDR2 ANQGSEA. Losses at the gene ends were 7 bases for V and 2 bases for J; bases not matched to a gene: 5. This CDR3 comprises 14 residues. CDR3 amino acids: CSGITGGTNEKLFF. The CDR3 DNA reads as TGCAGCGGAATCACAGGGGGCACTAATGAAAAACTGTTTTTT.

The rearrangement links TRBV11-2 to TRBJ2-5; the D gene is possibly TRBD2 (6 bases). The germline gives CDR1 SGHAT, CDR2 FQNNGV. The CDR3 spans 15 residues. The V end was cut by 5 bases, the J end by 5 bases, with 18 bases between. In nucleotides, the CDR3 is TGTGCCAGCAGCGTTTATCACGGGGGTTTGGAGACCCAGTACTTC. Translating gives CASSVYHGGLETQYF. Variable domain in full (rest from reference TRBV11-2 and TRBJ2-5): EAGVAQSPRYKIIEKRQSVAFWCNPISGHATLYWYQQILGQGPKLLIQFQNNGVVDDSQLPKDRFSAERLKGVDSTLKIQPAKLEDSAVYLCASSVYHGGLETQYFGPGTRLLVL.

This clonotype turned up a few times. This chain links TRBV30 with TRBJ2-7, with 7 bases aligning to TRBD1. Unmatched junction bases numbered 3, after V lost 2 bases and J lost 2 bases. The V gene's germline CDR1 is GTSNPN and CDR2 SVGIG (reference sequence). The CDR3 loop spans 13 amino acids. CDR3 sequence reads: CAWSTGQTYEQYF. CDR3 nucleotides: TGTGCCTGGAGTACGGGACAGACCTACGAGCAGTACTTC.

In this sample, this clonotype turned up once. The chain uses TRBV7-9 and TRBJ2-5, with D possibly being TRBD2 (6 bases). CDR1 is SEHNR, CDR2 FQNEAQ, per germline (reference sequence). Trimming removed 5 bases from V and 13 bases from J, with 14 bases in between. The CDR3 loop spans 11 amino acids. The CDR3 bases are TGTGCCAGCAGCCCGGGGACTCATCGGTACTTC. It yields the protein CASSPGTHRYF.

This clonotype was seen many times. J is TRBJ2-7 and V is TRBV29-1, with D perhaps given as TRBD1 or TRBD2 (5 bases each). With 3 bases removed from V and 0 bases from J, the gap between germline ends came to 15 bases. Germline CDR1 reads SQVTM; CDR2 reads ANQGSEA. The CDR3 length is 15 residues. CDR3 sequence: CSVDGGADGSYEQYF. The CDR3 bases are TGCAGCGTTGATGGGGGAGCAGACGGCTCCTACGAGCAGTACTTC.

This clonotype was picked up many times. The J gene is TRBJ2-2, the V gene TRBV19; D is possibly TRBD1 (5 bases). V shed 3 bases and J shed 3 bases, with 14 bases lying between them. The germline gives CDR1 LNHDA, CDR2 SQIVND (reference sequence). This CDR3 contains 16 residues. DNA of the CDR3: TGTGCCAGTAGTATCCAGCAGGGAAGGTACACCGGGGAGCTGTTTTTT. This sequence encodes CASSIQQGRYTGELFF.

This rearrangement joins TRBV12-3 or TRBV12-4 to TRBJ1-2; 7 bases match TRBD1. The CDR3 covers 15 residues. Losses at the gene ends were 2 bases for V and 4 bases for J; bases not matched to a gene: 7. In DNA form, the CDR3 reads TGTGCCAGCAGTTTAATGGGACAGCCGATCTATGGCTACACCTTC. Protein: CASSLMGQPIYGYTF.

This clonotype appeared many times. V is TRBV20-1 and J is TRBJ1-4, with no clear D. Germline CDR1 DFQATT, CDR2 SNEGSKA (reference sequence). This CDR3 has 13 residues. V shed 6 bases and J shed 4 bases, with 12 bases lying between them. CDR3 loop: CSASSAVNEKLFF. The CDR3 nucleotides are TGCAGTGCGAGTTCGGCAGTTAATGAAAAACTGTTTTTT.

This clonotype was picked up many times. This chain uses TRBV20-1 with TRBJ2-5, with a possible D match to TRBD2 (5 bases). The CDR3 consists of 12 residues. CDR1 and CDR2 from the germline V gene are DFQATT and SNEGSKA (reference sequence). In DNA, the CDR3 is TGCAACCCTACCTCAGCGGAGGAGACCCAGTACTTC. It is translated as CNPTSAEETQYF.

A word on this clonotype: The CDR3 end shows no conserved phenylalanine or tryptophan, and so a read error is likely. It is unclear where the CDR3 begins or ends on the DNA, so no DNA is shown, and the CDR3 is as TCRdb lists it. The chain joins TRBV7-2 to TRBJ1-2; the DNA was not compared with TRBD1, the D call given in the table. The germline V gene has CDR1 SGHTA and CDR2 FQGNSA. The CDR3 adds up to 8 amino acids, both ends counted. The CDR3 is CASSLVGE.

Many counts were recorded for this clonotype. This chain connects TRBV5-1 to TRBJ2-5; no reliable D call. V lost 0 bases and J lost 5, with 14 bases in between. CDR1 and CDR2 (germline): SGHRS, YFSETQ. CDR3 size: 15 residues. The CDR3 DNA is TGCGCCAGCAGCTTGGATCAGGCGTCCCGGGAGACCCAGTACTTC. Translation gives CASSLDQASRETQYF.

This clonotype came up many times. In nucleotides, the CDR3 is TGTGCCAGCAGGCCGGGCCCCCGGGACACTGAAGCTTTCTTT. Translation: CASRPGPRDTEAFF. The rearrangement joins TRBV7-9 to TRBJ1-1; D is undetermined. The V end was cut by 6 bases, the J end by 3 bases, with 14 bases between. Germline V gives CDR1 SEHNR, CDR2 FQNEAQ (reference sequence). The CDR3 sequence is 14 residues long.

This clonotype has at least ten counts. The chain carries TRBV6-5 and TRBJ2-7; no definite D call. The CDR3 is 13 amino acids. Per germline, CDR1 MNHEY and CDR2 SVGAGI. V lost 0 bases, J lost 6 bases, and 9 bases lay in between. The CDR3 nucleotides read TGTGCCAGCAGTTACTCTGAATGGTCCGAGCAGTACTTC. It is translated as CASSYSEWSEQYF.

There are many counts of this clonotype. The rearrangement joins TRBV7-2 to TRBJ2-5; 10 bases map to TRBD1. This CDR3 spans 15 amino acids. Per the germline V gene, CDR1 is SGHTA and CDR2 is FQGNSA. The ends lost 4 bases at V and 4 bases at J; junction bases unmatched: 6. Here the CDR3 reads CASSSTTGGVETQYF. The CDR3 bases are TGTGCCAGCAGCTCGACGACAGGGGGCGTAGAGACCCAGTACTTC.

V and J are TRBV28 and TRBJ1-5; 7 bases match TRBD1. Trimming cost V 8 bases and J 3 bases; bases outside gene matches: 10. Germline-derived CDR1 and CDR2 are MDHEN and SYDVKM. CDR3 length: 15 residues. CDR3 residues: CASRGFGTDNQPQHF. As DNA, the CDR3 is TGTGCCAGCCGCGGTTTCGGGACAGACAATCAGCCCCAGCATTTT.

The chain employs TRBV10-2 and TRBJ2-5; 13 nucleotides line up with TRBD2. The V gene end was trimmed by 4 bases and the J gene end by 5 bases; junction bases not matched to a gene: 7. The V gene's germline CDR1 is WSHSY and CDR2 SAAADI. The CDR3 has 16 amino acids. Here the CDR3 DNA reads TGCGCCAGCAGTGCCGGACTAGCGGGAGCAGAGGAGACCCAGTACTTC. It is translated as CASSAGLAGAEETQYF.

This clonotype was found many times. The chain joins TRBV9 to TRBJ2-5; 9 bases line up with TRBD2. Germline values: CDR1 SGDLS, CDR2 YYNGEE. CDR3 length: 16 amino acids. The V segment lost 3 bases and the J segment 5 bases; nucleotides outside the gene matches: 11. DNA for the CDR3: TGTGCCAGCAGCGCTAGGGGACTAGCTGATGGGGAGACCCAGTACTTC. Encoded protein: CASSARGLADGETQYF. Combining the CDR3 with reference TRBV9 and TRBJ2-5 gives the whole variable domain DSGVTQTPKHLITATGQRVTLRCSPRSGDLSVYWYQQSLDQGLQFLIQYYNGEERAKGNILERFSAQQFPDLHSELNLSSLELGDSALYFCASSARGLADGETQYFGPGTRLLVL.

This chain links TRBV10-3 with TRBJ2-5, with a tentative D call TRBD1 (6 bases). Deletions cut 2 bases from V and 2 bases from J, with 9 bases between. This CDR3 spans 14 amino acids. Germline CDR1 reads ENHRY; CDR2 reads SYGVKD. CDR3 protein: CAISEEGVQETQYF. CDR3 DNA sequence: TGTGCCATCAGTGAGGAGGGGGTGCAAGAGACCCAGTACTTC.

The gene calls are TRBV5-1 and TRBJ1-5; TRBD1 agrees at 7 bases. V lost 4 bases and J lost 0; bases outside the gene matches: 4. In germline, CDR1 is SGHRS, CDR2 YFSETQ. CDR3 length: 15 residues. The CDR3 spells CASSPGQASNQPQHF. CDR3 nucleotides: TGCGCCAGCAGCCCCGGACAGGCTAGCAATCAGCCCCAGCATTTT.

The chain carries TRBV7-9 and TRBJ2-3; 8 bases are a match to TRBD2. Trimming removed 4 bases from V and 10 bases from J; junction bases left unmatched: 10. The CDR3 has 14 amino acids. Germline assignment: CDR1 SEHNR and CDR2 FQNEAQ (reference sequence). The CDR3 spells CASSSGTSSVPQYF. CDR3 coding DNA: TGTGCCAGCAGCTCGGGGACTAGTTCAGTTCCGCAGTATTTT.